The sequence of this T cell receptor beta chain was determined in a study of blood T cells in healthy people across ages. Trimming cost V 3 bases and J 2 bases, with 13 bases left between them. The CDR3 has 15 amino acids. Details on this clonotype: The antigen is undetermined.

Study results and limitations: No conclusive comparison of naive versus antigen-experienced cells was possible with unsorted PBMCs.

Primed by a sample-barcoded 5' primer and a J-beta primer mix, a second PCR proceeded for 7 to 11 cycles. MiXCR, run by TCRdb on the 5' RACE reads, gives a single entry per CDR3 protein. The data show around 800,000 distinct CDR3 sequences, roughly 24% seen once. In addition, the sample was reused for a study of T cells of mothers and their children.

The V and J genes are TRBV12-3 or TRBV12-4 and TRBJ2-5; D is possibly TRBD1 (6 bases). The source is a boy younger than 18 in good health. The sequenced sample was blood. CDR3 sequence (DNA): TGTGCCAGCAGTTTGCAGGGGCCGGTTCAAGAGACCCAGTACTTC. Encoded protein: CASSLQGPVQETQYF.